This entry is about one T cell receptor beta chain. What it recognizes is unknown. These data originate in a study of cytomegalovirus exposure and HLA in healthy donors. Findings of the study overall: Under in vitro conditions, three CMV-associated chains were confirmed as specific for CMV antigens.

TCRdb's copy holds only in-frame clones and misses some; the assay was immunoSEQ multiplex PCR. The table lists some 160,000 clones, 70% to 90% of them singletons. CDR1 is SGHVS, CDR2 FQNEAQ, per germline. This CDR3 comprises 18 residues. With 5 bases removed from V and 0 bases from J, the gap between germline ends came to 20 bases. The donors were members of the validation cohort, which comprised under 150 subjects and was separate from the first cohort of 666 subjects. The receptor was isolated from a man between 18 and 29 years old in good health and CMV-seronegative. The sequencing input was PBMCs. This chain joins TRBV7-8 and TRBJ1-5; a possible D gene is TRBD1 (6 bases). CDR3 DNA: TGTGCCAGCAGCCCCGGGGGGGCCAGGACGTATAGCAATCAGCCCCAGCATTTT. Protein: CASSPGGARTYSNQPQHF. Supplemented by reference TRBV7-8 and TRBJ1-5, the full variable domain reads GAGVSQSPRYKVAKRGQDVALRCDPISGHVSLFWYQQALGQGPEFLTYFQNEAQLDKSGLPSDRFFAERPEGSVSTLKIQRTQQEDSAVYLCASSPGGARTYSNQPQHFGDGTRLSIL.